Sequencing of this TCR beta chain was carried out in a study of neurological immune-mediated disorders (dated by TCRdb to the late 2010s). Notes on the research overall: Among the 35 or so multiple sclerosis patients, relapsing-remitting MS was present in roughly 30 and secondary progressive MS was present in 3. Peripheral blood TCR-beta repertoires from HTLV-I-associated myelopathy (HAM/TSP) patients, multiple sclerosis patients and healthy controls were compared by UMI-based sequencing. The approximately 100 TCR-beta libraries included longitudinal samples, technical triplicates and paired sorted CD4+ and CD8+ T-cell subsets alongside PBMC samples. The cohort was made up of 68 subjects, consisting of some 14 HAM/TSP patients, roughly 35 multiple sclerosis patients and approximately 20 healthy controls. The paper as a whole reports these results and caveats: The highest TCR clonal expansion was observed in HAM/TSP patients, whereas the lowest was observed in MS patients, even when compared with healthy controls. No identical CDR3 amino acid sequences were found to be shared among expanded clones across subjects, suggesting that TCR-beta repertoires were private in all groups. The MS cluster was not associated with any clinical or MRI features, and the authors stated that larger cohorts are needed. Phylogenetic analysis grouped repertoires from 18 of 34 MS patients into a cluster of related CDR3 sequences, suggesting a possible repertoire-level signature.

Libraries from unsorted PBMCs were made from 2 million PBMCs kept in RNAlater at -80 degrees C until RNA extraction. Multiple sclerosis patients were enrolled in a US clinical protocol under which disease progression was evaluated by magnetic resonance imaging. PBMCs were separated from peripheral blood using Ficoll-Hypaque density gradient centrifugation and then cryopreserved in liquid nitrogen. cDNA synthesis used template-switch 5'RACE with a primer carrying a 10-nucleotide random unique molecular identifier tagging each TCR transcript. Each sequencing run produced over 160 million TCR-beta sequences covering 15-18 subjects. The RNeasy kit was used to extract total RNA. Using the KAPA Real-time Library Amplification kit, TCR-beta VDJ regions were amplified with primers for the TCR constant region and the 5'RACE anchor. A first PCR added sample indexes and Illumina adaptors, and a second PCR then raised library yield. After Ampure bead purification, the roughly 650 bp TCR product was size-selected on a 2% E-gel SizeSelection system. Before pooling, library quality was assessed on a Bioanalyzer, concentration was determined with Qubit, and library quantification was performed with the Kapa Library Quantification kit. Paired-end 2 x 150 bp sequencing of the libraries was performed on an Illumina HiSeq 2500. To increase sequence diversity, roughly 24-31% phiX was spiked into each library pool. Regarding the original processing steps: Quality-filtered reads were processed with the UMI-based MiGEC pipeline, which removed over 85% of raw TCR sequences during error correction. VDJ genes were aligned to IMGT germline references, and clonotypes were defined by unique CDR3 amino acid sequence plus V-J genes. Clonal expansion, Shannon diversity and CDR3 relatedness were evaluated with VDJtools (CalcPairwiseDistances, ClusterSamples), while phylogenetic trees were built in CLCbio workbench. A clone was classed as expanded if it had 8 or more unique UMIs, a cutoff based on coefficient-of-variation modelling across technical triplicates. The public reads were reprocessed in TCRdb via fastp at Q25 and MiXCR, keeping in-frame beta chains. Duplicate CDR3 protein sequences are folded into a single record with the most common DNA and genes. What appears here as the V and J calls and clone size reflects TCRdb's work, not the paper's. Within this sample are 50,000 to 55,000 distinct CDR3 sequences, with 3.8% of them counted one time only. The ten largest clonotypes hold over 5% of the sample.

This clonotype has ten or more counts. Its specific antigen is unknown. No per-base quality is available; no much larger clone lies one base away. CDR1 LNHNV and CDR2 YYDKDF were looked up in the germline V gene (reference sequence). V lost 0 bases and J lost 8 bases, and the count of bases not matched to a germline gene is 7. Reading from cysteine to phenylalanine, the CDR3 counts 16 amino acids. CDR3 DNA only is kept here, 48 bases in frame from base 1. The sequenced material came from PBMCs. The chain is assembled from TRBV15 and TRBJ1-4; TRBD1 agrees with 9 junctional bases. The origin of this receptor is a man aged 60 to 75 with multiple sclerosis. In nucleotides, the sequence is TGTGCCACCAGCAGAGATTTGGGACAGGGAGGAGAAAAACTGTTTTTT. It encodes CATSRDLGQGGEKLFF.